Following are 11 T cell receptor beta chains from one sample sequenced in a study of blood T cell repertoires in COVID-19. Assay used: immunoSEQ multiplex PCR; TCRdb lists only in-frame clones, some missing. The data contain 110,000 or so clones, 85% of them seen just once; the ten biggest clones take up approximately 5.1%. Specimen: peripheral blood. The origin of the receptors is a woman aged 55-69 years with COVID-19, enrolled during active disease.

The V and J genes are TRBV25-1 and TRBJ1-4; the match to TRBD1 covers 8 bases. This CDR3 has 14 residues. V lost 5 bases to trimming and J lost 4 bases; unmatched junction nucleotides: 3. Per germline, CDR1 MGHDK and CDR2 SYGVNS. The CDR3 protein is CASSIQGVNEKLFF. The CDR3 nucleotides read TGTGCCAGCAGTATACAGGGGGTTAATGAAAAACTGTTTTTT. Together with reference TRBV25-1 and TRBJ1-4, the CDR3 gives the full variable domain: EADIYQTPRYLVIGTGKKITLECSQTMGHDKMYWYQQDPGMELHLIHYSYGVNSTEKGDLSSESTVSRIRTEHFPLTLESARPSHTSQYLCASSIQGVNEKLFFGSGTQLSVL.

The rearrangement joins TRBV5-1 to TRBJ2-3; D unclear. V was clipped by 6 bases and J by 4 bases, with 24 bases between them. The CDR3 is 17 amino acids. The germline V gene encodes CDR1 SGHRS and CDR2 YFSETQ. In nucleotides, the CDR3 is TGCGCCAGCACCCGAGTGAGTGGTGGTTCTCCGTCAGATACGCAGTATTTT. The encoded protein is CASTRVSGGSPSDTQYF.

This chain connects TRBV30 to TRBJ1-1, with D possibly being TRBD1 (6 bases). The CDR3 loop spans 14 amino acids. Trimming cost V 4 bases and J 1 base, with 13 bases left between them. Germline CDR1 reads GTSNPN; CDR2 reads SVGIG (reference sequence). CDR3 nucleotide sequence: TGTGCCTGGAACAAACAGGGCTGGAACACTGAAGCTTTCTTT. Protein sequence: CAWNKQGWNTEAFF.

The V call is TRBV5-1, the J call TRBJ2-1; a possible D gene is TRBD2 (7 bases). V was shortened by 3 bases and J by 8 bases, with 15 bases between the two germline ends. The CDR3 length is 14 residues. Germline lookup yields CDR1 SGHRS and CDR2 YFSETQ. CDR3 DNA: TGCGCCAGCAGCTCCGGGGGGCCTAGCGATGAGCAGTTCTTC. This translates into CASSSGGPSDEQFF.

V and J are TRBV5-1 and TRBJ2-1; the match to TRBD2 covers 8 bases. CDR1 SGHRS and CDR2 YFSETQ come from the germline V gene. The CDR3 contains 15 residues. V lost 2 bases and J lost 1; bases outside the gene matches: 2. CDR3 bases: TGCGCCAGCAGCTTCGGCGGGGGGTCCTACAATGAGCAGTTCTTC. This sequence encodes CASSFGGGSYNEQFF. The full variable domain, with the rest looked up from reference TRBV5-1 and TRBJ2-1, is KAGVTQTPRYLIKTRGQQVTLSCSPISGHRSVSWYQQTPGQGLQFLFEYFSETQRNKGNFPGRFSGRQFSNSRSEMNVSTLELGDSALYLCASSFGGGSYNEQFFGPGTRLTVL.

The rearrangement joins TRBV7-3 to TRBJ2-3, with TRBD1 matching 9 bases. V was clipped by 8 bases and J by 7 bases; unmatched bases: 7. Per germline, CDR1 SGHTA and CDR2 FQGTGA. This CDR3 is built from 13 residues. The CDR3 reads CASAGQGQNTQYF. CDR3 nucleotides: TGTGCCAGCGCCGGACAGGGGCAGAATACGCAGTATTTT.

This clone was seen only a few times. The chain is built from TRBV2 and TRBJ1-2; D ambiguous. Trimming left V 2 bases short and J 2 bases short, with 15 bases between. This CDR3 contains 16 residues. From germline, CDR1 is SNHLY and CDR2 FYNNEI. CDR3 bases: TGTGCCAGCAGTGAACCTAGGGAGGGTTTGAACTATGGCTACACCTTC. Translation: CASSEPREGLNYGYTF. Based on the CDR3 plus reference TRBV2 and TRBJ1-2, the full variable domain is EPEVTQTPSHQVTQMGQEVILRCVPISNHLYFYWYRQILGQKVEFLVSFYNNEISEKSEIFDDQFSVERPDGSNFTLKIRSTKLEDSAMYFCASSEPREGLNYGYTFGSGTRLTVV.

The chain links TRBV6-5 to TRBJ1-2; 7 bases are shared with TRBD1. Germline lookup yields CDR1 MNHEY and CDR2 SVGAGI. The V segment lost 8 bases and the J segment 4 bases; nucleotides outside the gene matches: 7. This CDR3 is built from 13 residues. The DNA of the CDR3 is TGTGCCAGCGGCAACAGGGGCAGCTATGGCTACACCTTC. This encodes CASGNRGSYGYTF.

The chain couples TRBV2 to TRBJ2-1; TRBD1 matches at 10 bases. The CDR3 covers 15 residues. Germline V gives CDR1 SNHLY, CDR2 FYNNEI. J lost 0 bases, V lost 10 bases, and 6 bases had no gene match. In DNA, the CDR3 is TGTGCCAACCCCCGGACAGGGGGCTCCTACAATGAGCAGTTCTTC. Translation gives CANPRTGGSYNEQFF.

For the CDR3, the DNA is TGTGCCAGCAGGACCCAAGGAGGGTGGGACACTGAAGCTTTCTTT. It is translated as CASRTQGGWDTEAFF. This chain joins TRBV6-4 and TRBJ1-1; D is uncertain. The germline CDR1 and CDR2 sequences are MRHNA and SNTAGT. Trimming pared 6 bases from V and 3 bases from J, leaving 17 bases between. There are 15 residues in the CDR3.

The rearrangement links TRBV9 to TRBJ2-3; 10 bases match TRBD2. V shed 4 bases and J 2 bases; nucleotides not matched to a gene: 4. CDR3 length: 15 residues. CDR1 SGDLS and CDR2 YYNGEE come from the germline V gene. The CDR3 nucleotides read TGTGCCAGCAGCACCACTAGCGGGAACACAGATACGCAGTATTTT. It is translated as CASSTTSGNTDTQYF.